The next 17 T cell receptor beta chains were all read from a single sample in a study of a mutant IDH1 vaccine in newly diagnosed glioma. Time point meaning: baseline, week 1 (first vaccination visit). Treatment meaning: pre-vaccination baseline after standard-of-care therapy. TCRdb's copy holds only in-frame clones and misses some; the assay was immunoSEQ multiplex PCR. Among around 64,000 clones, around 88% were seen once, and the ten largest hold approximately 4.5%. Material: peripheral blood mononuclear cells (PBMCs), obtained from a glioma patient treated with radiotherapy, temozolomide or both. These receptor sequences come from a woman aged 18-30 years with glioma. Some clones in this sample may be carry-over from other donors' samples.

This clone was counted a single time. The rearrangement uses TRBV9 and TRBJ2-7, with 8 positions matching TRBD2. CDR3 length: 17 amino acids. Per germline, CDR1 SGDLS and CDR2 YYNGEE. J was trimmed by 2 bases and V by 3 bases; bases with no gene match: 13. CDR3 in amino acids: CASSARNSGIPPYEQYF. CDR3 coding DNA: TGTGCCAGCAGCGCTCGGAATAGCGGGATACCCCCCTACGAGCAGTACTTC.

The chain's CDR3 is CAISEPGTEQETQYF. In DNA, the CDR3 is TGTGCCATCAGTGAGCCTGGGACGGAACAGGAGACCCAGTACTTC. The chain has TRBV10-3 and TRBJ2-5; D possibly uses TRBD1 or TRBD2 (5 bases each). Germline CDR1 ENHRY, CDR2 SYGVKD. CDR3 size: 15 residues. V gave up 2 bases and J gave up 5 bases, with 15 bases separating them.

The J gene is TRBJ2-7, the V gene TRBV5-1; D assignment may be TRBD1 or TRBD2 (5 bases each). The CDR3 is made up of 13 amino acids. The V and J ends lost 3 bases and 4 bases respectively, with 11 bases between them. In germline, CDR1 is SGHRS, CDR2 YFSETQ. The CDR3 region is CASSSSRGYEQYF. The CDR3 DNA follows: TGCGCCAGCAGCTCCTCGAGGGGTTACGAGCAGTACTTC.

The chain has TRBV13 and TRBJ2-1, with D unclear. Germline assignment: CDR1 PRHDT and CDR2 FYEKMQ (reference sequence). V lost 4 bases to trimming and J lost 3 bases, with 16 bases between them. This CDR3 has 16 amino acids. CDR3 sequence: CASSSAQEGNYNEQFF. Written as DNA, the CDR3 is TGTGCCAGCAGCTCTGCGCAGGAAGGGAACTACAATGAGCAGTTCTTC. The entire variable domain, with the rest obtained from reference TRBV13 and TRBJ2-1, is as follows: AAGVIQSPRHLIKEKRETATLKCYPIPRHDTVYWYQQGPGQDPQFLISFYEKMQSDKGSIPDRFSAQQFSDYHSELNMSSLELGDSALYFCASSSAQEGNYNEQFFGPGTRLTVL.

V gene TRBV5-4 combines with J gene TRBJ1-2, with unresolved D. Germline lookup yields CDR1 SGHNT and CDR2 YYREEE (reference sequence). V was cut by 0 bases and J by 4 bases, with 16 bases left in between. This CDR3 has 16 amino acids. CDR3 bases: TGTGCCAGCAGCTTGGCTGGGCAGGCCCTGAGCTATGGCTACACCTTC. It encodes CASSLAGQALSYGYTF.

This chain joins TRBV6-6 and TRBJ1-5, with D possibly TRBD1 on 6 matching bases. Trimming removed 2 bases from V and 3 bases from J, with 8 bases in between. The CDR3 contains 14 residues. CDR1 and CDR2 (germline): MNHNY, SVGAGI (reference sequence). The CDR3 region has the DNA TGTGCCAGCAGTTACAGGGGGACCAATCAGCCCCAGCATTTT. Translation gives CASSYRGTNQPQHF.

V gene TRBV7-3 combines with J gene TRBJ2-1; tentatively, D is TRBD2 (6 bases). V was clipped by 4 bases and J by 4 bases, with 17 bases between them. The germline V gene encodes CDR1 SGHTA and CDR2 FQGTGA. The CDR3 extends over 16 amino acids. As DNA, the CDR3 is TGTGCCAGCAGCTCACTTGGAACGGGGGTTTACAATGAGCAGTTCTTC. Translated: CASSSLGTGVYNEQFF.

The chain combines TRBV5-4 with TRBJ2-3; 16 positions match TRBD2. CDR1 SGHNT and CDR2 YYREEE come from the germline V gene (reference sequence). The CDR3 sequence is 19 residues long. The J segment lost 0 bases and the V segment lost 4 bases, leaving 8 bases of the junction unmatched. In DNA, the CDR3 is TGTGCCAGCAGCCCCAGACCGGGACTAGCGGGGGGGAGCACAGATACGCAGTATTTT. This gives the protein CASSPRPGLAGGSTDTQYF.

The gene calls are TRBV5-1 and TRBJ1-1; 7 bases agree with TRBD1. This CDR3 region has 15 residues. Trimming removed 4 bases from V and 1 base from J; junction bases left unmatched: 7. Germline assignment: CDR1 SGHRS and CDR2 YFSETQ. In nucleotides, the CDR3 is TGCGCCAGCAGCCGCCGGGACAGCCAGAACACTGAAGCTTTCTTT. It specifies CASSRRDSQNTEAFF. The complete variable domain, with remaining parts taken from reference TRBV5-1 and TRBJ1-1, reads KAGVTQTPRYLIKTRGQQVTLSCSPISGHRSVSWYQQTPGQGLQFLFEYFSETQRNKGNFPGRFSGRQFSNSRSEMNVSTLELGDSALYLCASSRRDSQNTEAFFGQGTRLTVV.

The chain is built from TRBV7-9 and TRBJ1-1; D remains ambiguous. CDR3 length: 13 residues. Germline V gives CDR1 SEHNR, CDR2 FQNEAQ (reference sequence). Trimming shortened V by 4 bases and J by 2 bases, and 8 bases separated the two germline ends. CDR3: CASSSPRNTEAFF. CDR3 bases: TGTGCCAGCAGCTCCCCACGAAACACTGAAGCTTTCTTT.

CDR3 nucleotide sequence: TGTGCCAGCAGCCCTCGACTAGCGGGGCTATCGGGGGAGCTGTTTTTT. This translates into CASSPRLAGLSGELFF. The chain recombines TRBV9 with TRBJ2-2; 11 nucleotides align to TRBD2. The CDR3 runs to 16 residues. The junction had 10 bases not matched to a gene; V was cut back by 4 bases and J by 8 bases. Germline CDR1 and CDR2: SGDLS and YYNGEE.

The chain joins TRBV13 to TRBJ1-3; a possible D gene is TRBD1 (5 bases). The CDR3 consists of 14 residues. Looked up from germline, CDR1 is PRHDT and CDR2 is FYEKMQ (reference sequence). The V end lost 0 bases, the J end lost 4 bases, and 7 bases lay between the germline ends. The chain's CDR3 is CASSLGRAGNTIYF. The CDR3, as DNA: TGTGCCAGCAGCTTAGGCAGGGCCGGAAACACCATATATTTT. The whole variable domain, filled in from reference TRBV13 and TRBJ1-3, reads AAGVIQSPRHLIKEKRETATLKCYPIPRHDTVYWYQQGPGQDPQFLISFYEKMQSDKGSIPDRFSAQQFSDYHSELNMSSLELGDSALYFCASSLGRAGNTIYFGEGSWLTVV.

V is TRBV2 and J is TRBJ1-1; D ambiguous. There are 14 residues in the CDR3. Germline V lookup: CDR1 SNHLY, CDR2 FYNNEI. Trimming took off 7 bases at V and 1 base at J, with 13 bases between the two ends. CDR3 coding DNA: TGTGCCAGCACCGTCGGGCAGACGAACACTGAAGCTTTCTTT. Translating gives CASTVGQTNTEAFF.

The CDR3 bases are TGTGCCAGCAGCGTAGCTACAGGGCCCAATGAAAAACTGTTTTTT. This codes for CASSVATGPNEKLFF. This chain joins TRBV9 and TRBJ1-4, with a weak D call TRBD1 (6 bases). V lost 0 bases, J lost 5 bases, and 11 bases lay in between. Germline V gene sequence: CDR1 SGDLS, CDR2 YYNGEE. The CDR3 sequence is 15 residues long.

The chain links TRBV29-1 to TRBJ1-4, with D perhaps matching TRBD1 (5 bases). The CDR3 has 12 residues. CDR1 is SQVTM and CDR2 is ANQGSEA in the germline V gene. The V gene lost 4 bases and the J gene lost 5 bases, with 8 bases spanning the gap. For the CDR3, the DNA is TGCAGCGTTGCGGCAGGGAATGAAAAACTGTTTTTT. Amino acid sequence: CSVAAGNEKLFF.

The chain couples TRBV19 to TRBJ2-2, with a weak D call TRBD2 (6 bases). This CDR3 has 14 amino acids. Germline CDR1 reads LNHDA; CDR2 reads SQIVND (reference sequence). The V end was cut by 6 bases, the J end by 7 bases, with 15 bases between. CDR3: CASRQTRRVGELFF. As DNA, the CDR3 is TGTGCCAGTAGGCAGACTAGACGTGTCGGGGAGCTGTTTTTT.

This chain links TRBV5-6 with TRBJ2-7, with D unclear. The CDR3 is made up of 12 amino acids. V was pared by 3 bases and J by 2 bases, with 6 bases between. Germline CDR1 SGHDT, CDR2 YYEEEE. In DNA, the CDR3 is TGTGCCAGCAGCTATCAAACCTACGAGCAGTACTTC. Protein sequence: CASSYQTYEQYF.